These 24 T cell receptor beta chains share one sample of origin, sequenced in a study of molecular identifiers for immune sequencing clone quantification. One entry per CDR3 protein results from TCRdb running MiXCR on the PCR reads. This table has tens of thousands of distinct CDR3 sequences, approximately 19% appearing once. The specimen was naive CD8+ T cells from blood, with Jurkat cell RNA spiked in. Specified subset: FACS-sorted CD8+CD4-CCR7+CD45RA+ naive T cells. The receptors were gathered from a human donor in good health. Some libraries in this study had Jurkat cell RNA spiked in.

A single count supports this clonotype. A much larger clone lies a single base off, so this may be a read error. The chain uses TRBV19 and TRBJ1-1, with no clear D. CDR3 length equals 13 residues. The ends were cut back, 10 bases at V and 1 base at J, with 13 bases in the middle. Per germline, CDR1 LNHDA and CDR2 SQIVND (reference sequence). The CDR3 spells CATSLSANTEAFF. Written as DNA, the CDR3 is TGTGCCACCTCACTAAGCGCGAACACTGAAGCTTTCTTT. Based on the CDR3 plus reference TRBV19 and TRBJ1-1, the full variable domain is DGGITQSPKYLFRKEGQNVTLSCEQNLNHDAMYWYRQDPGQGLRLIYYSQIVNDFQKGDIAEGYSVSREKKESFPLTVTSAQKNPTAFYLCATSLSANTEAFFGQGTRLTVV.

This clonotype is medium-sized by share. This chain uses TRBV7-9 with TRBJ2-6; a possible D gene is TRBD1 (6 bases). Germline CDR1 reads SEHNR; CDR2 reads FQNEAQ (reference sequence). The CDR3 spans 17 residues. The germline V and J ends were trimmed by 0 bases and 2 bases, with 11 bases remaining between them. The CDR3 region has the DNA TGTGCCAGCAGCTTAGCAACAGGGTCTGCTGGGGCCAACGTCCTGACTTTC. Translated: CASSLATGSAGANVLTF.

The sample holds one count of this clonotype. The CDR3, as DNA: TGTGCCAGCAGCTTTCAGGCCGACACTGAAGCTTTCTTT. Protein: CASSFQADTEAFF. This rearrangement joins TRBV11-2 to TRBJ1-1, with no clear D. V lost 3 bases and J 3 bases, leaving 8 bases between the germline ends. This CDR3 comprises 13 residues. In germline, CDR1 is SGHAT, CDR2 FQNNGV. Looking up the rest from reference TRBV11-2 and TRBJ1-1 gives the full variable domain: EAGVAQSPRYKIIEKRQSVAFWCNPISGHATLYWYQQILGQGPKLLIQFQNNGVVDDSQLPKDRFSAERLKGVDSTLKIQPAKLEDSAVYLCASSFQADTEAFFGQGTRLTVV.

This clonotype has at least ten counts. The chain has TRBV7-9 and TRBJ2-1; D is uncertain. There are 13 residues in the CDR3. Germline values: CDR1 SEHNR, CDR2 FQNEAQ (reference sequence). Trimming cost V 4 bases and J 6 bases, with 10 bases left between them. In DNA form, the CDR3 reads TGTGCCAGCAGCTCTGGACCGAGCAATGAGCAGTTCTTC. It yields the protein CASSSGPSNEQFF. The full variable domain, its missing parts supplied by reference TRBV7-9 and TRBJ2-1, is DTGVSQNPRHKITKRGQNVTFRCDPISEHNRLYWYRQTLGQGPEFLTYFQNEAQLEKSRLLSDRFSAERPKGSFSTLEIQRTEQGDSAMYLCASSSGPSNEQFFGPGTRLTVL.

To note about this clonotype: Because it lacks the conserved phenylalanine or tryptophan at the end, this CDR3 is likely a read error. The rearrangement uses TRBV28 and TRBJ2-5, with TRBD2 identical over 10 bases. Germline V gene data show CDR1 as MDHEN and CDR2 as SYDVKM. After removal of 5 bases from V and 5 bases from J, the junction contained 11 bases not matched to a gene. This CDR3 comprises 16 residues. CDR3 in amino acids: CASSPRPAGGLETQYL. CDR3 DNA: TGTGCCAGCAGTCCTCGACCAGCGGGAGGGTTGGAGACCCAGTACCTC.

This clonotype was counted ten times or more. The chain is built from TRBV20-1 and TRBJ1-6; tentatively, D is TRBD1 (5 bases). In germline, CDR1 is DFQATT, CDR2 SNEGSKA (reference sequence). V was pared by 5 bases and J by 2 bases, with 22 bases between. The CDR3 is 18 amino acids. The CDR3 here is CSAYPFISGTAYNSPLHF. CDR3 DNA: TGCAGTGCTTACCCTTTCATTTCGGGGACGGCCTATAATTCACCCCTCCACTTT.

V usage is TRBV4-1 and J usage is TRBJ2-7; 9 bases align to TRBD1. V was clipped by 4 bases and J by 3 bases; unmatched bases: 10. This CDR3 has 16 amino acids. Germline V gives CDR1 MGHRA, CDR2 YSYEKL. CDR3 nucleotides: TGCGCCAGCAGCCCCCTTCCGGGACAGGGAAACTACGAGCAGTACTTC. This sequence encodes CASSPLPGQGNYEQYF.

This clonotype was seen many times. The rearrangement uses TRBV27 and TRBJ2-7, with D perhaps given as TRBD1 or TRBD2 (5 bases each). Germline loops: CDR1 MNHEY, CDR2 SMNVEV (reference sequence). CDR3 length: 14 residues. The V end was cut by 1 base, the J end by 2 bases, with 9 bases between. The CDR3 nucleotides are TGTGCCAGCAGTTTATTTGGGGGACCCTACGAGCAGTACTTC. It is translated as CASSLFGGPYEQYF.

On this clonotype itself: This may arise from a read error, as a much more abundant clone is one base away. CDR3 nucleotides: TGTGCCAGCTCACCGTCTTGGCAGGGGAACACTGGAGCTTTCTTT. It codes for CASSPSWQGNTGAFF. The genes are TRBV18 and TRBJ1-1; D possibly corresponds to TRBD1 (6 bases). Germline V CDR1 and CDR2: KGHSH, LQKENI. The CDR3 is 15 residues long.

This clonotype was picked up many times. The J gene is TRBJ2-7, the V gene TRBV4-2; 10 bases fit TRBD2. CDR3 size: 14 residues. J was trimmed by 2 bases and V by 4 bases; bases with no gene match: 2. From germline, CDR1 is LGHNA and CDR2 YNFKEQ. This CDR3 is CASSPGTSAYEQYF. The CDR3 DNA reads as TGTGCCAGCAGCCCCGGGACTAGCGCCTACGAGCAGTACTTC.

This clonotype appeared many times. The chain carries TRBV4-3 and TRBJ2-7; 8 bases fit TRBD2. The CDR3 sequence is 17 residues long. Trimming removed 0 bases from V and 7 bases from J; junction bases left unmatched: 14. Germline lookup yields CDR1 LGHNA and CDR2 YSLEER. Written as DNA, the CDR3 is TGCGCCAGCAGCCAAGATCGGACGGCGGGGGGTCTTTTGGAGCAGTACTTC. Translation gives CASSQDRTAGGLLEQYF.

This clonotype was detected a few times. The chain couples TRBV5-1 to TRBJ2-7; 9 nucleotides line up with TRBD1. Germline V gene data show CDR1 as SGHRS and CDR2 as YFSETQ. This CDR3 is built from 16 residues. Trimming cost V 3 bases and J 1 base; bases outside gene matches: 8. CDR3 sequence reads: CASSSGQGSASYEQYF. For the CDR3, the DNA is TGCGCCAGCAGCTCCGGACAGGGGTCGGCGTCCTACGAGCAGTACTTC.

This clonotype appeared many times. This sequence joins TRBV5-4 and TRBJ2-5; TRBD2 is a possible D gene (5 bases). Germline V gives CDR1 SGHNT, CDR2 YYREEE (reference sequence). The CDR3 has 14 residues. V was shortened by 1 base and J by 4 bases, with 11 bases between the two germline ends. CDR3 residues: CASSLKRELETQYF. The CDR3 DNA reads as TGTGCCAGCAGCTTGAAGAGGGAGCTAGAGACCCAGTACTTC. Filled out from reference TRBV5-4 and TRBJ2-5, the complete variable domain reads ETGVTQSPTHLIKTRGQQVTLRCSSQSGHNTVSWYQQALGQGPQFIFQYYREEENGRGNFPPRFSGLQFPNYSSELNVNALELDDSALYLCASSLKRELETQYFGPGTRLLVL.

This clonotype came up a few times. The chain combines TRBV19 with TRBJ2-1, with 8 bases aligning to TRBD1. The length of the CDR3 is 15 residues. The V and J ends lost 3 bases and 0 bases, in that order; junction bases with no gene match: 1. CDR1 is LNHDA and CDR2 is SQIVND in the germline V gene (reference sequence). CDR3 nucleotide sequence: TGTGCCAGTAGTATTACAGGGGGCTCCTACAATGAGCAGTTCTTC. Its protein product is CASSITGGSYNEQFF.

This clonotype was counted once. Just one base apart from a much larger clone, this may be a read error. The gene calls are TRBV18 and TRBJ2-5; a weak D match, TRBD2 (5 bases). The CDR3 runs 14 residues. The germline CDR1 and CDR2 sequences are KGHSH and LQKENI. Deletions cut 1 base from V and 5 bases from J, with 11 bases between. The CDR3 DNA reads TGTGCCAGCTCACCACAGGTCCGCGGGGAGACCCAGTACTTC. This gives the protein CASSPQVRGETQYF.

In this sample, this clonotype turned up many times. The chain links TRBV11-3 to TRBJ2-2, with 9 bases that match TRBD2. Germline V lookup: CDR1 SGHNT, CDR2 YENEEA. The V gene end was trimmed by 5 bases and the J gene end by 5 bases; junction bases not matched to a gene: 9. The CDR3 covers 16 residues. CDR3 nucleotides: TGTGCCAGCAGCCCAGGGGCTAGCGGGGAGACCGGGGAGCTGTTTTTT. Translation gives CASSPGASGETGELFF.

The table lists this clonotype with a few counts. A much larger clone differs from this one at a single base, so this may be a read error. J is TRBJ2-2 and V is TRBV7-9; no clear D gene. Germline CDR1 is SEHNR and CDR2 is FQNEAQ (reference sequence). This CDR3 contains 13 residues. The CDR3 spells CANSPRITGELFF. The CDR3 region has the DNA TGTGCCAACAGCCCTCGAATCACCGGGGAGCTGTTTTTT.

This clonotype was counted many times. This rearrangement joins TRBV7-2 to TRBJ2-7, with D possibly TRBD2 on 6 matching bases. Germline V CDR1 and CDR2: SGHTA, FQGNSA. Trimming removed 3 bases from V and 6 bases from J, with 15 bases in between. CDR3 size: 14 residues. CDR3 sequence (DNA): TGTGCCAGCAGCTTGTCGTCAGGAGGGTCCGAGCAGTACTTC. Translation: CASSLSSGGSEQYF.

Ten or more counts support this clonotype. The rearrangement uses TRBV12-3 or TRBV12-4 and TRBJ2-2; D remains ambiguous. The V end lost 3 bases, the J end lost 1 base, and 6 bases lay between the germline ends. The CDR3 is 14 residues long. The CDR3 is CASSLGRNTGELFF. Here the CDR3 DNA reads TGTGCCAGCAGTTTGGGCAGGAACACCGGGGAGCTGTTTTTT.

In its sample, this clonotype was seen many times. The chain combines TRBV29-1 with TRBJ2-7, with D possibly being TRBD1 (8 bases). Trimming shortened V by 0 bases and J by 0 bases, and 15 bases separated the two germline ends. The CDR3 contains 16 residues. Per the germline V gene, CDR1 is SQVTM and CDR2 is ANQGSEA. In DNA, the CDR3 is TGCAGCGTTGAAGATCCGACAGGGGAGGGCTCCTACGAGCAGTACTTC. Its translation: CSVEDPTGEGSYEQYF.

This clonotype was observed a handful of times. The chain links TRBV2 to TRBJ2-5; a possible D gene is TRBD1 (5 bases). Trimming stripped 0 bases from V and 1 base from J, with 12 bases between. Per the germline V gene, CDR1 is SNHLY and CDR2 is FYNNEI. This CDR3 spans 16 amino acids. CDR3 nucleotides: TGTGCCAGCAGTGAAGCGCTTGGGCAGGGCCAAGAGACCCAGTACTTC. It encodes CASSEALGQGQETQYF.

Judged by abundance, this clonotype is medium-sized. This sequence joins TRBV7-2 and TRBJ2-7; D might be TRBD1 (6 bases). CDR1 SGHTA and CDR2 FQGNSA come from the germline V gene. V was trimmed by 5 bases and J by 12 bases, leaving 23 bases between them. CDR3 length: 14 amino acids. CDR3 loop: CASSPYSGTPELYF. CDR3 bases: TGTGCCAGCAGCCCCTACTCCGGGACACCGGAACTGTACTTC.

Remarks on this clonotype: A clone one base away is much larger, so this may be a read error. The CDR3 sequence: CAWSAGQGGTEALF. DNA for the CDR3: TGTGCCTGGAGTGCCGGACAGGGGGGGACTGAAGCTCTCTTT. The gene calls are TRBV30 and TRBJ1-1; 10 bases line up with TRBD1. Germline V gene data show CDR1 as GTSNPN and CDR2 as SVGIG (reference sequence). The CDR3 consists of 14 residues.

This clonotype has ten or more counts. The chain combines TRBV20-1 with TRBJ1-5; weak D call: TRBD1 (5 bases). CDR3 length: 17 amino acids. From germline, CDR1 is DFQATT and CDR2 SNEGSKA (reference sequence). Trimming pared 3 bases from V and 0 bases from J, leaving 18 bases between. The CDR3 bases are TGCAGTGCTAGTAGCCTGGCGGGGGAGTATAGCAATCAGCCCCAGCATTTT. Amino acids: CSASSLAGEYSNQPQHF.